These 30 T cell receptor beta chains came from one sample sequenced in a study of cytomegalovirus exposure and HLA in healthy donors. Assay: immunoSEQ multiplex PCR; the TCRdb copy retains only in-frame clones and omits some. The sample consists of about 120,000 clones, about nine tenths of them appearing once. The sample taken for sequencing was PBMCs. These receptors all stem from a woman between 18 and 29 years old in good health and CMV-seronegative.

In DNA form, the CDR3 reads TGTGCCAGCAGTTTTACTAGCGGGAGGGTCGGATCAGATACGCAGTATTTT. It yields the protein CASSFTSGRVGSDTQYF. The chain has TRBV27 and TRBJ2-3; 13 nucleotides align to TRBD2. This CDR3 has 17 amino acids. The junction had 7 bases not matched to a gene; V was cut back by 3 bases and J by 4 bases. Germline lookup yields CDR1 MNHEY and CDR2 SMNVEV (reference sequence).

V and J are TRBV18 and TRBJ2-7, with 8 bases matching TRBD2. The trim removed 2 bases at V and 0 bases at J, leaving 6 bases unmatched. The germline V gene has CDR1 KGHSH and CDR2 LQKENI. The CDR3 consists of 16 residues. The CDR3 loop reads CASSPRVAGLSYEQYF. CDR3 nucleotide sequence: TGTGCCAGCTCACCAAGGGTAGCGGGACTCTCCTACGAGCAGTACTTC.

In the case of this clone: A read error may account for a junction end that differs from germline. The chain recombines TRBV13 with TRBJ1-3; D is perhaps TRBD1 (6 bases). The CDR3 runs to 16 residues. The germline V gene encodes CDR1 PRHDT and CDR2 FYEKMQ (reference sequence). CDR3 coding DNA: TGTGCCAGCAGCTTGTTGGGGGGGCATGGTGGAGACACCATATATTTT. This translates into CASSLLGGHGGDTIYF.

The chain carries TRBV11-2 and TRBJ2-7, with TRBD2 matching over 7 bases. This CDR3 spans 15 amino acids. Germline-derived CDR1 and CDR2 are SGHAT and FQNNGV. The V segment lost 4 bases and the J segment 0 bases; nucleotides outside the gene matches: 6. The CDR3 loop reads CASSWSGAYSYEQYF. The CDR3 bases are TGTGCCAGCAGCTGGAGCGGGGCCTACTCCTACGAGCAGTACTTC.

This chain joins TRBV11-2 and TRBJ2-3; D remains unclear. CDR1 is SGHAT, CDR2 FQNNGV, per germline. CDR3 size: 20 residues. V was clipped by 0 bases and J by 0 bases, with 22 bases between them. This chain's CDR3 is CASSLEYPSLHVSSTDTQYF. Written as DNA, the CDR3 is TGTGCCAGCAGCTTAGAGTATCCTAGTCTACACGTGTCAAGCACAGATACGCAGTATTTT.

This chain uses TRBV6-1 with TRBJ1-2; the D gene is possibly TRBD1 (5 bases). This CDR3 comprises 13 residues. Germline V lookup: CDR1 MNHNS, CDR2 SASEGT. The V gene lost 6 bases and the J gene lost 4 bases, with 12 bases spanning the gap. CDR3 DNA sequence: TGTGCCAGCAGGGGGCCTGGAGCCTATGGCTACACCTTC. Its protein product is CASRGPGAYGYTF.

The chain carries TRBV5-4 and TRBJ2-7; weak D call: TRBD2 (7 bases). Germline CDR1 and CDR2: SGHNT and YYREEE (reference sequence). The V and J ends lost 4 bases and 3 bases respectively, with 14 bases between them. The length of the CDR3 is 14 residues. This chain's CDR3 is CASSLPGGDYEQYF. CDR3 bases: TGTGCCAGCAGCCTCCCGGGGGGCGACTACGAGCAGTACTTC. Combining the CDR3 with reference TRBV5-4 and TRBJ2-7 gives the whole variable domain ETGVTQSPTHLIKTRGQQVTLRCSSQSGHNTVSWYQQALGQGPQFIFQYYREEENGRGNFPPRFSGLQFPNYSSELNVNALELDDSALYLCASSLPGGDYEQYFGPGTRLTVT.

J is TRBJ1-4 and V is TRBV6-1; no clear D gene. Germline V gene data show CDR1 as MNHNS and CDR2 as SASEGT. This CDR3 comprises 15 residues. Trimming left V 1 base short and J 0 bases short, with 6 bases between. The CDR3 bases are TGTGCCAGCAGTGAAGGACATTCAACTAATGAAAAACTGTTTTTT. Translated, it gives CASSEGHSTNEKLFF.

The chain has TRBV4-1 and TRBJ1-5; D is uncertain. V shed 0 bases and J shed 2 bases, with 11 bases lying between them. The germline V gene encodes CDR1 MGHRA and CDR2 YSYEKL. The CDR3 is 16 amino acids. The CDR3 is CASSQDPDWRNQPQHF. CDR3 sequence (DNA): TGCGCCAGCAGCCAAGACCCCGATTGGCGCAATCAGCCCCAGCATTTT.

The rearrangement uses TRBV2 and TRBJ2-6; 7 bases match TRBD2. This CDR3 is built from 14 residues. The germline V gene encodes CDR1 SNHLY and CDR2 FYNNEI. J was trimmed by 2 bases and V by 6 bases; bases with no gene match: 1. The CDR3 loop reads CASRGGAGANVLTF. The CDR3 DNA sequence: TGTGCCAGCAGGGGAGGGGCTGGGGCCAACGTCCTGACTTTC.

CDR3 region: CAWLKPGQGRDGYTF. For the CDR3, the DNA is TGTGCCTGGCTCAAACCGGGACAGGGGAGGGATGGCTACACCTTC. The chain couples TRBV30 to TRBJ1-2; 10 nucleotides line up with TRBD1. V gave up 5 bases and J gave up 6 bases; unmatched junction bases: 12. Germline values: CDR1 GTSNPN, CDR2 SVGIG (reference sequence). CDR3 length equals 15 residues.

The chain employs TRBV28 and TRBJ2-7; 11 positions agree with TRBD2. The CDR3 covers 16 residues. The ends lost 1 base at V and 0 bases at J; junction bases unmatched: 2. Germline CDR1 is MDHEN and CDR2 is SYDVKM. The CDR3 reads CASSLSTSGSSYEQYF. CDR3 nucleotide sequence: TGTGCCAGCAGTTTATCTACTAGCGGGAGCTCCTACGAGCAGTACTTC.

The chain links TRBV7-9 to TRBJ2-7; a weak D match, TRBD2 (5 bases). Germline-derived CDR1 and CDR2 are SEHNR and FQNEAQ (reference sequence). CDR3 size: 14 residues. Trimming left V 2 bases short and J 5 bases short, with 13 bases between. In DNA, the CDR3 is TGTGCCAGCAGCTTATCTACGGGGTGGAACGAGCAGTACTTC. Amino acid sequence: CASSLSTGWNEQYF.

The chain carries TRBV4-2 and TRBJ2-1, with a possible D match to TRBD2 (6 bases). V dropped 3 bases and J dropped 10 bases, with 10 bases sitting between them. The CDR3 has 12 residues. Germline V gene sequence: CDR1 LGHNA, CDR2 YNFKEQ. CDR3 sequence reads: CASSQEGREQFF. DNA of the CDR3: TGTGCCAGCAGCCAGGAGGGAAGGGAGCAGTTCTTC.

The chain combines TRBV11-1 with TRBJ1-1; TRBD1 matches at 7 bases. Germline values: CDR1 SGHAT, CDR2 FQDESV (reference sequence). The CDR3 runs 14 residues. V gave up 5 bases and J gave up 2 bases; unmatched junction bases: 5. As DNA, the CDR3 is TGTGCCAGCAGCCGACAGGGAGTAAACACTGAAGCTTTCTTT. This gives the protein CASSRQGVNTEAFF.

The rearrangement joins TRBV19 to TRBJ2-1; D not certain. The CDR3 consists of 14 residues. The ends were cut back, 6 bases at V and 2 bases at J, with 11 bases in the middle. The germline V gene encodes CDR1 LNHDA and CDR2 SQIVND (reference sequence). The CDR3: CASSLTATYNEQFF. Here the CDR3 DNA reads TGTGCCAGTAGCCTGACTGCTACCTACAATGAGCAGTTCTTC.

This chain links TRBV7-9 with TRBJ2-5, with 8 nucleotides matching TRBD2. The V segment lost 5 bases and the J segment 2 bases; nucleotides outside the gene matches: 7. This CDR3 spans 15 amino acids. The V gene's germline CDR1 is SEHNR and CDR2 FQNEAQ (reference sequence). CDR3 sequence: CASSAGLGPQETQYF. The CDR3 bases are TGTGCCAGCAGCGCGGGACTAGGGCCACAAGAGACCCAGTACTTC.

This chain links TRBV12-5 with TRBJ2-7; weak D call: TRBD2 (7 bases). Trimming left V 0 bases short and J 7 bases short, with 25 bases between. CDR3 size: 18 residues. Germline CDR1 LGHNT, CDR2 FRNRAP. CDR3 bases: TGTGCTAGTGGTTTGGTAATCGTTGGGACACCCTTGGGAGGGGAGCAGTACTTC. Protein product: CASGLVIVGTPLGGEQYF. The full variable domain, rest sourced from reference TRBV12-5 and TRBJ2-7, is DARVTQTPRHKVTEMGQEVTMRCQPILGHNTVFWYRQTMMQGLELLAYFRNRAPLDDSGMPKDRFSAEMPDATLATLKIQPSEPRDSAVYFCASGLVIVGTPLGGEQYFGPGTRLTVT.

The chain employs TRBV5-6 and TRBJ2-5; D gene unclear. The CDR3 runs 16 residues. V gave up 0 bases and J gave up 5 bases, with 17 bases separating them. CDR1 is SGHDT and CDR2 is YYEEEE in the germline V gene. CDR3 nucleotide sequence: TGTGCCAGCAGCTTGGTTGGCGGCCAAACTAAGGAGACCCAGTACTTC. It specifies CASSLVGGQTKETQYF.

The table lists this clone with a few counts. The chain is built from TRBV6-1 and TRBJ1-3; no reliable D call. The CDR3 length is 14 residues. Trimming removed 7 bases at V and 0 bases at J, with 10 bases between. In germline, CDR1 is MNHNS, CDR2 SASEGT. The CDR3 loop is CASITDLSGNTIYF. The CDR3 nucleotides are TGTGCCAGCATAACAGATCTCTCTGGAAACACCATATATTTT.

This clone was found once. The chain uses TRBV13 and TRBJ1-2; no clear D gene. The CDR3 loop spans 14 amino acids. Germline V CDR1 and CDR2: PRHDT, FYEKMQ (reference sequence). The V and J ends lost 2 bases and 0 bases respectively, with 7 bases between them. The CDR3 spells CASSLSTPNYGYTF. The CDR3, as DNA: TGTGCCAGCAGCTTATCCACACCTAACTATGGCTACACCTTC.

The rearrangement links TRBV7-9 to TRBJ1-4, with D possibly being TRBD1 (5 bases). The CDR3 consists of 16 residues. In germline, CDR1 is SEHNR, CDR2 FQNEAQ (reference sequence). The V and J ends lost 1 base and 4 bases respectively, with 13 bases between them. CDR3 bases: TGTGCCAGCAGCTTAGGGTCAGGGCGGCTTAATGAAAAACTGTTTTTT. Translation gives CASSLGSGRLNEKLFF.

This sequence joins TRBV13 and TRBJ1-1; tentative D call: TRBD1 (6 bases). Germline-derived CDR1 and CDR2 are PRHDT and FYEKMQ (reference sequence). V shed 3 bases and J shed 5 bases, with 19 bases lying between them. This CDR3 contains 16 residues. The CDR3: CASSFLGGAIGTEAFF. DNA of the CDR3: TGTGCCAGCAGCTTTCTAGGGGGGGCTATTGGGACTGAAGCTTTCTTT.

The chain links TRBV6-1 to TRBJ2-7; possible D gene TRBD1, 5 bases. The CDR3 contains 15 residues. Per germline, CDR1 MNHNS and CDR2 SASEGT. Trimming removed 2 bases at V and 0 bases at J, with 11 bases between. For the CDR3, the DNA is TGTGCCAGCAGTGAACCGAACGGACACTCCTACGAGCAGTACTTC. Encoded protein: CASSEPNGHSYEQYF.

This clone appeared a few times. This rearrangement joins TRBV30 to TRBJ1-4; possibly TRBD1 for D (5 bases). CDR1 is GTSNPN and CDR2 is SVGIG in the germline V gene (reference sequence). V was clipped by 5 bases and J by 4 bases, with 14 bases between them. This CDR3 region has 14 residues. CDR3 sequence (DNA): TGTGCCTGGTCCTCGACAGAGGTTAATGAAAAACTGTTTTTT. This sequence encodes CAWSSTEVNEKLFF.

This chain joins TRBV19 and TRBJ2-7, with 7 bases that match TRBD1. Germline V gene data show CDR1 as LNHDA and CDR2 as SQIVND (reference sequence). The CDR3 length is 12 residues. V trimming: 6 bases; J trimming: 5 bases; junction bases outside the gene matches: 4. CDR3 in amino acids: CASRTGRDEQYF. The CDR3 DNA reads as TGTGCCAGTAGGACAGGGAGAGACGAGCAGTACTTC.

The chain employs TRBV19 and TRBJ2-1; 10 bases are a match to TRBD2. Germline V gene lookup returns CDR1 LNHDA and CDR2 SQIVND (reference sequence). The J segment lost 6 bases and the V segment lost 6 bases, leaving 8 bases of the junction unmatched. This CDR3 contains 15 residues. CDR3 nucleotides: TGTGCCAGTAGCCCTACTAGCGGGAACTTCAATGAGCAGTTCTTC. Residues: CASSPTSGNFNEQFF.

CDR3 sequence reads: CASSLDIYGYTF. The CDR3 coding sequence is TGTGCCAGCAGCTTAGACATCTATGGCTACACCTTC. The chain has TRBV7-9 and TRBJ1-2; D ambiguous. CDR3 length: 12 residues. Deletions cut 1 base from V and 4 bases from J, with 4 bases between. CDR1 and CDR2 from the germline V gene are SEHNR and FQNEAQ (reference sequence).

The gene calls are TRBV9 and TRBJ2-2; D remains unclear. The germline V gene has CDR1 SGDLS and CDR2 YYNGEE. Trimming left V 0 bases short and J 0 bases short, with 6 bases between. This CDR3 is built from 15 residues. The CDR3 sequence: CASSVVPANTGELFF. CDR3 nucleotides: TGTGCCAGCAGCGTAGTCCCAGCGAACACCGGGGAGCTGTTTTTT.

The genes are TRBV6-1 and TRBJ2-7; TRBD2 agrees at 9 bases. The CDR3 extends over 14 amino acids. J was trimmed by 3 bases and V by 10 bases; bases with no gene match: 10. Germline CDR1 MNHNS, CDR2 SASEGT. The CDR3 DNA follows: TGTGCCACCGGGTGGGTAGCGGGGGACTACGAGCAGTACTTC. Protein product: CATGWVAGDYEQYF.